This TCR beta chain was recovered during a study of shared clonotypes between healthy human individuals. Study-level information: Each donor contributed plates that comprised three CD4 naive, three CD4 memory, two CD8 naive and one CD8 memory. General study results and limits: Larger richness was generally estimated for naive than memory subsets.

Only in-frame clones appear in the TCRdb table, and some are missing; sequencing was by immunoSEQ multiplex PCR. The sample contains 640,000 or so clones, about 78% of which appear only once. On this clone itself: Antigen specificity is unknown.

This sequence originates from a woman aged 25 to 39 in good health. Sequenced sample: memory CD4+ T cells sorted from blood. Sample subset: CD45RA-negative fraction.

CDR3 loop: CASSLVWVNTEAFF. DNA of the CDR3: TGTGCCAGCAGCTTGGTATGGGTAAACACTGAAGCTTTCTTT. The chain couples TRBV5-6 to TRBJ1-1; D remains ambiguous. The CDR3 runs 14 residues. V was cut by 0 bases and J by 2 bases, with 8 bases left in between. Germline CDR1 reads SGHDT; CDR2 reads YYEEEE.